The 6 T cell receptor beta chains below all came from one sample that was sequenced in a study of identical twins. TCRdb recomputed calls from the 5' RACE reads with MiXCR, one row per CDR3 protein. The repertoire holds about 450,000 distinct CDR3 sequences, with approximately 17% as singletons. Source material: naive T cells sorted from blood. These receptors all stem from a man aged 45-65 years in good health.

This chain joins TRBV7-2 and TRBJ2-7; D is perhaps TRBD1 (5 bases). Germline CDR1 SGHTA, CDR2 FQGNSA. V was clipped by 5 bases and J by 7 bases, with 24 bases between them. The CDR3 is 16 residues long. In DNA, the CDR3 is TGTGCCAGCAGCCCAAGTGGCGGACAATACTACGTTGAGCAGTACTTC. Its translation: CASSPSGGQYYVEQYF. Full variable domain (outside the CDR3, taken from reference TRBV7-2 and TRBJ2-7): GAGVSQSPSNKVTEKGKDVELRCDPISGHTALYWYRQSLGQGLEFLIYFQGNSAPDKSGLPSDRFSAERTGGSVSTLTIQRTQQEDSAVYLCASSPSGGQYYVEQYFGPGTRLTVT.

This clonotype was found a few times. The chain employs TRBV6-5 and TRBJ2-7; a possible D gene is TRBD2 (5 bases). Trimming removed 0 bases at V and 3 bases at J, with 12 bases between. Germline V lookup: CDR1 MNHEY, CDR2 SVGAGI. The CDR3 is 15 residues long. For the CDR3, the DNA is TGTGCCAGCAGTTACTCGAGCCTGGGGAGCTACGAGCAGTACTTC. Translating it yields CASSYSSLGSYEQYF.

This chain joins TRBV6-2 or TRBV6-3 and TRBJ2-5, with D possibly matching TRBD2 (6 bases). CDR1 is MNHEY, CDR2 SVGEGT, per germline. This CDR3 contains 15 residues. V was clipped by 2 bases and J by 5 bases, with 15 bases between them. DNA for the CDR3: TGTGCCAGCAGTTACAGCCAGGGAGGAGGGGAGACCCAGTACTTC. Translated: CASSYSQGGGETQYF.

This chain joins TRBV6-1 and TRBJ1-5, with D maybe TRBD1 (6 bases). Trimming pared 7 bases from V and 0 bases from J, leaving 13 bases between. The CDR3 sequence is 15 residues long. CDR1 and CDR2 (germline): MNHNS, SASEGT. The DNA of the CDR3 is TGTGCCAGCAAAGGGGGGCGTTATAGCAATCAGCCCCAGCATTTT. This encodes CASKGGRYSNQPQHF.

This clonotype was seen a few times. The gene calls are TRBV6-6 and TRBJ2-7; D possibly corresponds to TRBD1 (6 bases). The germline V gene encodes CDR1 MNHNY and CDR2 SVGAGI (reference sequence). V was trimmed by 3 bases and J by 2 bases, leaving 8 bases between them. The CDR3 loop spans 13 amino acids. The CDR3 DNA reads TGTGCCAGCAGTTATCAGGGGCCCTACGAGCAGTACTTC. Translating gives CASSYQGPYEQYF.

This clonotype was counted only a few times. V is TRBV27 and J is TRBJ1-2; D not certain. V lost 7 bases and J 8 bases, leaving 17 bases between the germline ends. The CDR3 is made up of 13 amino acids. In germline, CDR1 is MNHEY, CDR2 SMNVEV (reference sequence). The CDR3 DNA sequence: TGTGCCAGCAACGGATTCTCGGGCAGAGGCTACACCTTC. It translates to CASNGFSGRGYTF.